The TCR beta chain described here comes from a study of early T cells in non-severe SARS-CoV-2 infection. TCRdb passed the 5' RACE reads through MiXCR, listing each CDR3 protein once. The sample has 76,000 or so distinct CDR3 sequences, around 11% seen once; the top ten hold approximately 4.5%. This clonotype was recorded at least ten times. The sample consisted of whole blood. The source of this sequence is an adult who was a healthcare worker with PCR-confirmed SARS-CoV-2 infection or an uninfected control (not recorded which).

CDR3 sequence (DNA): TGTGCCAGCACCTCCCGAACAAGGACAGAGACAGCTAACTATGGCTACACCTTC. This codes for CASTSRTRTETANYGYTF. The chain joins TRBV6-1 to TRBJ1-2; D might be TRBD1 (6 bases). CDR3 length: 18 residues. V was shortened by 7 bases and J by 0 bases, with 24 bases between the two germline ends. Germline V gene sequence: CDR1 MNHNS, CDR2 SASEGT.